A selection of T cell receptor beta chains follows, all from one sample in a study of T cell responses to AZD1222 COVID-19 vaccine. Only in-frame clones appear in the TCRdb table, and some are missing; sequencing was by immunoSEQ multiplex PCR. The data contain 150,000 to 200,000 clones, approximately 92% of them singletons. Source: peripheral blood, taken on day 0 of AZD1222 vaccination. The receptors come from an adult in good health. Both conserved end residues are part of each CDR3. D genes are given only for firm matches. Expanded clones are given a class, and other clones once, few, many or no size at all.

TRBJ1-1 . TRBV25-1 . TGTGCCAGCAGTGAACACAGGGCAAACACTGAAGCTTTCTTT CASSEHRANTEAFF
TRBJ1-1 . TRBV3-1/TRBV3-2 . TGTGCCAGCAGCCAGGGACATGCCACTGAAGCTTTCTTT CASSQGHATEAFF
TRBJ1-3 few TRBV28 TRBD1 TGTGCCAGCAGCGGGACAGTGGGAAACACCATATATTTT CASSGTVGNTIYF
TRBJ1-2 . TRBV7-9 . TGTGCCAGCAGCTTAGTGTCCAGAACTAACTATGGCTACACCTTC CASSLVSRTNYGYTF
TRBJ1-6 . TRBV5-8 . TGTGCCAGCAGCTTGTTCGATAATTCACCCCTCCACTTT CASSLFDNSPLHF
TRBJ1-3 . TRBV9 . TGTGCCAGCAGCGTCTTAGACGAGAGCTCTGGAAACACCATATATTTT CASSVLDESSGNTIYF
TRBJ1-1 . TRBV5-4 . TGTGCCAGCAGCTTGGGTTGGGACACTGAAGCTTTCTTT CASSLGWDTEAFF
TRBJ1-3 . TRBV6-5 . TGTGCCAGCAGTTACTCTCCGGGGCTTTCTGGAAACACCATATATTTT CASSYSPGLSGNTIYF
TRBJ1-5 . TRBV28 TRBD1 TGTGCCAGCAGAGGAACAGGGGAACAGCCCCAGCATTTT CASRGTGEQPQHF
TRBJ1-2 . TRBV5-8 . TGTGCCAGCAGCTTGGAGGGGAGGTATGGCTACACCTTC CASSLEGRYGYTF
TRBJ2-7 . TRBV18 . TGTGCCAGCTCACCCCGGGACTTCATCTACGAGCAGTACTTC CASSPRDFIYEQYF
TRBJ2-1 . TRBV6-4 TRBD2 TGTGCCAGCAGTGACTCGAGTCGACTAGCGGGTAGATACAATGAGCAGTTCTTC CASSDSSRLAGRYNEQFF
TRBJ2-7 . TRBV18 . TGTGCCAGCTCCCTACACCCGGCGTGGGCCTACGAGCAGTACTTC CASSLHPAWAYEQYF
TRBJ1-1 . TRBV18 . TGTGCCAGCTCACCACCGAACAGCATGAACACTGAAGCTTTCTTT CASSPPNSMNTEAFF
TRBJ1-2 . TRBV3-1/TRBV3-2 . TGTGCCAGCAGCCAAGATGTAACGCGAGGTGGCTACACCTTC CASSQDVTRGGYTF
TRBJ1-1 . TRBV6-5 TRBD1 TGTGCCAGCTCCCAGGGGGTAATGAACACTGAAGCTTTCTTT CASSQGVMNTEAFF
TRBJ1-2 few TRBV27 . TGTGCCAGCAGTCCAACCTGGACAGATAACTATGGCTACACCTTC CASSPTWTDNYGYTF
TRBJ1-1 . TRBV29-1 TRBD1 TGCAGCGTAGTGACAGGGGCCCATCTCCCTGAAGCTTTCTTT CSVVTGAHLPEAFF
TRBJ1-1 . TRBV9 . TGTGCCAGCAGCGCTAACACTGAAGCTTTCTTT CASSANTEAFF
TRBJ2-5 few TRBV15 TRBD1 TGTGCCACCAGCAGAGATCAAACAGGGGCGAGGGAGACCCAGTACTTC CATSRDQTGARETQYF
TRBJ2-3 . TRBV5-1 TRBD2 TGCGCCAGCAGCTTGGAGAGCGGGAGTACAGATACGCAGTATTTT CASSLESGSTDTQYF
TRBJ2-1 . TRBV11-3 TRBD2 TGTGCCAGCAGCTTAACGGCGGGGGGTGCTAATGAGCAGTTCTTC CASSLTAGGANEQFF
TRBJ1-2 . TRBV19 . TGTGCCAGTAGTATAGATTCAAAGAGGTACTATGGCTACACCTTC CASSIDSKRYYGYTF
TRBJ2-2 . TRBV3-1/TRBV3-2 TRBD1 TGTGCCAGCACTACTGGGACAGGGTCCGGGGAGCTGTTTTTT CASTTGTGSGELFF
TRBJ1-4 . TRBV29-1 . TGCAGCTCTTACCTCGTAGGTTCGGGGAAACTGTTTTTT CSSYLVGSGKLFF
TRBJ1-5 . TRBV30 . TGTGCCTGGAGTATCCGAGGTGGGGGACAGCCCCAGCATTTT CAWSIRGGGQPQHF
TRBJ1-2 . TRBV4-3 TRBD1 TGCGCCAGCAGCCAAGACACCCAGGGGGGATACGGCTACACCTTC CASSQDTQGGYGYTF
TRBJ2-7 . TRBV6-5 TRBD2 TGTGCCAGCAGTTACTCGGGACTAGCGGAAGCCTACGAGCAGTACTTC CASSYSGLAEAYEQYF
TRBJ1-1 . TRBV3-1/TRBV3-2 . TGTGCCAGCAGCGGCCCCGTGGGGGCGGCTGAAGCTTTCTTT CASSGPVGAAEAFF
TRBJ1-2 . TRBV19 . TGTGCCAGTAGTATGGAGACAGCTTGGTATGGCTACACCTTC CASSMETAWYGYTF
TRBJ2-1 . TRBV12-3/TRBV12-4 . TGTGCCAGCAGGGTTTTGGAGAGCGGTGAGCAGTTCTTC CASRVLESGEQFF
TRBJ1-1 . TRBV3-1/TRBV3-2 TRBD1 TGTGCCAGCAGCCAAGGGGAATGGGGACAGGGTACAGTCACTGAAGCTTTCTTT CASSQGEWGQGTVTEAFF
TRBJ1-5 . TRBV5-1 . TGCGCCAGCAGCTTGTCGGGGGAGTACAATCAGCCCCAGCATTTT CASSLSGEYNQPQHF
TRBJ1-4 . TRBV5-8 TRBD1 TGTGCCAGCGGGACAGGGAGGAGTGAAAAACTGTTTTTT CASGTGRSEKLFF
TRBJ1-3 . TRBV5-5 . TGTGCCAGCAGCTTAAACCAGGACTCTGGAAACACCATATATTTT CASSLNQDSGNTIYF
TRBJ2-7 . TRBV6-5 . TGTGCCAGCAGTACCGGGACAAACTTTGCCAGCGAGCAGTACTTC CASSTGTNFASEQYF
TRBJ2-1 . TRBV27 TRBD2 TGTGCCAGCTCTCAGCAGACTAGCGGGAGTTCCGAGCAGTTCTTC CASSQQTSGSSEQFF
TRBJ2-7 . TRBV5-4 . TGTGCCAGCAGCTTGATTGGTCGCGAGCAGTACTTC CASSLIGREQYF